Each of the 3 T cell receptor beta chains below was sequenced from the same sample in a study of cytomegalovirus exposure and HLA in healthy donors. TCRdb's table, derived via immunoSEQ multiplex PCR, lists solely in-frame clones and lacks some. The sample has about 110,000 clones, approximately 85% seen once. The sequencing sample was made of PBMCs. The receptors here all came from a woman in her late teens or twenties in good health and CMV-seronegative.

This clone has a handful of counts. The chain carries TRBV2 and TRBJ1-1; D remains unclear. This CDR3 comprises 12 residues. The germline V and J ends were trimmed by 5 bases and 2 bases, with 6 bases remaining between them. The germline V gene has CDR1 SNHLY and CDR2 FYNNEI. In DNA, the CDR3 is TGTGCCAGCAGTTACAGCAACACTGAAGCTTTCTTT. This gives the protein CASSYSNTEAFF.

The chain joins TRBV6-4 to TRBJ1-5; D gene uncertain. CDR1 is MRHNA and CDR2 is SNTAGT in the germline V gene. The CDR3 runs to 14 residues. V lost 0 bases and J lost 11, with 14 bases in between. CDR3 amino acids: CASSDSLGAGAQHF. The CDR3 DNA sequence: TGTGCCAGCAGTGACTCTTTAGGCGCCGGGGCCCAGCATTTT.

The genes are TRBV5-6 and TRBJ2-4; 9 bases align to TRBD1. The CDR3 consists of 16 residues. After removal of 3 bases from V and 5 bases from J, the junction contained 9 bases not matched to a gene. CDR1 is SGHDT, CDR2 YYEEEE, per germline. The CDR3 sequence is CASSWTTGGWENIQYF. Written as DNA, the CDR3 is TGTGCCAGCAGCTGGACCACAGGGGGCTGGGAAAACATTCAGTACTTC.